One T cell receptor (beta chain) is described in this entry. As yet, its antigen is unknown. The germline V gene has CDR1 SGHRS and CDR2 YFSETQ. CDR3 length equals 15 residues. V was pared by 4 bases and J by 0 bases, with 11 bases between. Assay: immunoSEQ multiplex PCR; the TCRdb copy retains only in-frame clones and omits some. The repertoire holds approximately 83,000 clones, with under 90% as singletons. The record originates from a study of neoadjuvant anti-PD-1 for oral cavity cancer. Whole-study context: Patients without progression received a fourth nivolumab dose around day 43, then surgical resection on days 50-56.

General observations from the study: Each response group had just a few patients in TCR analyses.

These newly diagnosed stage II-IVA oral cavity squamous cell carcinoma patients had no prior systemic or radiation treatment. The chain recombines TRBV5-1 with TRBJ2-1, with D perhaps matching TRBD1 (6 bases). The sequence was obtained from a person aged 40 to 85 with oral cavity squamous cell carcinoma. The sequences come from PBMCs, collected before nivolumab (anti-PD-1) treatment. CDR3 bases: TGCGCCAGCAGCCGACAGGCGAGCTCCTACAATGAGCAGTTCTTC. The encoded protein is CASSRQASSYNEQFF.